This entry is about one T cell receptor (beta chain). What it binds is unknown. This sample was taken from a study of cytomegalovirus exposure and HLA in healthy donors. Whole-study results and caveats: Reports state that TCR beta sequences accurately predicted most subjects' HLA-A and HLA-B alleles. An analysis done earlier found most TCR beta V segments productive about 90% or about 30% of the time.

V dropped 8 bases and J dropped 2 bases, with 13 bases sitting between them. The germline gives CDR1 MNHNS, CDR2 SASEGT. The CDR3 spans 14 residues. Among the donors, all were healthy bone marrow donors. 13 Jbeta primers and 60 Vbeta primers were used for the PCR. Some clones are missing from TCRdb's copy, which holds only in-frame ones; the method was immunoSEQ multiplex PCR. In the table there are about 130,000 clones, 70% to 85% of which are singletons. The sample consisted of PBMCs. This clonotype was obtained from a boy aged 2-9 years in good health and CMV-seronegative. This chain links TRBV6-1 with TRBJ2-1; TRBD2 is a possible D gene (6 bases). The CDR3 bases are TGTGCCAGCGTTGATAGCGGACCCTACAATGAGCAGTTCTTC. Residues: CASVDSGPYNEQFF.